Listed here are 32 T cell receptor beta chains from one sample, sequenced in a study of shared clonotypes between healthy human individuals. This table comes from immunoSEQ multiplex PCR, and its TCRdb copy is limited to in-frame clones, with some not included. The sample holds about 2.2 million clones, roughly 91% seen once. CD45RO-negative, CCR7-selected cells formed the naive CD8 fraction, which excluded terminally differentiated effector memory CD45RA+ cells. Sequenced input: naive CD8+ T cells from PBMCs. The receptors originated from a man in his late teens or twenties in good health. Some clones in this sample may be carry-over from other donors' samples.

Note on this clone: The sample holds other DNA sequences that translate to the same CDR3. The CDR3 DNA is TGCGCCAGCAGCCCAGCGGGATCCTACGAGCAGTACTTC. Protein: CASSPAGSYEQYF. The chain has TRBV4-1 and TRBJ2-7, with 7 nucleotides matching TRBD2. Trimming removed 4 bases from V and 1 base from J; junction bases left unmatched: 1. The CDR3 length is 13 residues. The germline V gene encodes CDR1 MGHRA and CDR2 YSYEKL.

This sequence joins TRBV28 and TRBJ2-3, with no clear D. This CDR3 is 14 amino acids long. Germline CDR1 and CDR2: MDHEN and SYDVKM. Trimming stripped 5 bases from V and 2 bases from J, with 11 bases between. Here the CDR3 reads CASSNSRFTDTQYF. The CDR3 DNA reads TGTGCCAGCAGTAATAGCAGATTCACAGATACGCAGTATTTT. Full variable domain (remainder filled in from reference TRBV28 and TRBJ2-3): DVKVTQSSRYLVKRTGEKVFLECVQDMDHENMFWYRQDPGLGLRLIYFSYDVKMKEKGDIPEGYSVSREKKERFSLILESASTNQTSMYLCASSNSRFTDTQYFGPGTRLTVL.

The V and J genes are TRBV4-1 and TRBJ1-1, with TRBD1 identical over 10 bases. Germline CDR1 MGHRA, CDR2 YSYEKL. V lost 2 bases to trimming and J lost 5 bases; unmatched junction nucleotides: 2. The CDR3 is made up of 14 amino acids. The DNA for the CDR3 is TGCGCCAGCAGCCAACGGGACAGGGGTACTGAAGCTTTCTTT. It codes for CASSQRDRGTEAFF.

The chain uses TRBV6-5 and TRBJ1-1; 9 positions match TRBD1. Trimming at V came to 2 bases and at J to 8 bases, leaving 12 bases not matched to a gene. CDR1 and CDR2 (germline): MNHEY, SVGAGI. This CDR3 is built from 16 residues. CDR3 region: CASSYGPGQGKTEAFF. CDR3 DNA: TGTGCCAGCAGTTACGGTCCGGGACAGGGTAAGACCGAAGCTTTCTTT.

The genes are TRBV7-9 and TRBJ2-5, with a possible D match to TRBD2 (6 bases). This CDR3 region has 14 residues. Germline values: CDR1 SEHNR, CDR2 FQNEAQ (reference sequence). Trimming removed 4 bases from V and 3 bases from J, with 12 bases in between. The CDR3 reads CASSWLGGEETQYF. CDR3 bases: TGTGCCAGCAGCTGGCTAGGAGGGGAAGAGACCCAGTACTTC. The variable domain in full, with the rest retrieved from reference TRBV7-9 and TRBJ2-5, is DTGVSQNPRHKITKRGQNVTFRCDPISEHNRLYWYRQTLGQGPEFLTYFQNEAQLEKSRLLSDRFSAERPKGSFSTLEIQRTEQGDSAMYLCASSWLGGEETQYFGPGTRLLVL.

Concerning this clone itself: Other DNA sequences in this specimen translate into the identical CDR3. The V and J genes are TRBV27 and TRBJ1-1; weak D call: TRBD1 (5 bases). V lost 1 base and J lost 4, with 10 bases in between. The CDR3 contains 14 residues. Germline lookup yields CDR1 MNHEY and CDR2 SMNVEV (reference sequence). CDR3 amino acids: CASSLLGRGTEAFF. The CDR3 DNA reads TGTGCCAGCAGTTTATTGGGTAGGGGCACTGAAGCTTTCTTT.

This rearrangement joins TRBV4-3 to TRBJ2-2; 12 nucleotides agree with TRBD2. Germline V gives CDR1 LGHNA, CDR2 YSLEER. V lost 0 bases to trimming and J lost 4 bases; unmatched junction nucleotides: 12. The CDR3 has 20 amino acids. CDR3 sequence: CASSQDSRLAGGPGTGELFF. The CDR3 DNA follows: TGCGCCAGCAGCCAAGATAGCCGGCTAGCGGGAGGGCCGGGCACCGGGGAGCTGTTTTTT.

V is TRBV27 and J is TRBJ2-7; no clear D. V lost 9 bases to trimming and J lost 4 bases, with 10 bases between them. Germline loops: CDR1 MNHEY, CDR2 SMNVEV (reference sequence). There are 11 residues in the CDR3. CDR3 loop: CASAMGYEQYF. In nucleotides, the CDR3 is TGTGCCAGTGCTATGGGGTACGAGCAGTACTTC.

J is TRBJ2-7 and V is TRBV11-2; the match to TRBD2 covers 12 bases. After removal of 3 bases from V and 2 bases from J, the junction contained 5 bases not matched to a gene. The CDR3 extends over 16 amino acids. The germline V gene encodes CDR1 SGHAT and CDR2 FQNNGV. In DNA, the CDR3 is TGTGCCAGCAGCTTCTCACCTAGCGGGAGGGCCTACGAGCAGTACTTC. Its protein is CASSFSPSGRAYEQYF.

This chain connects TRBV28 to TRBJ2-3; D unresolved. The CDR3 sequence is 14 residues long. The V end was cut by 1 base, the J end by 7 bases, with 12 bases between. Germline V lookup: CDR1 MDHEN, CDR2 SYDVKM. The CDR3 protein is CASSLSRTSNTQYF. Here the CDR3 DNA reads TGTGCCAGCAGTTTATCCCGTACGAGTAATACGCAGTATTTT.

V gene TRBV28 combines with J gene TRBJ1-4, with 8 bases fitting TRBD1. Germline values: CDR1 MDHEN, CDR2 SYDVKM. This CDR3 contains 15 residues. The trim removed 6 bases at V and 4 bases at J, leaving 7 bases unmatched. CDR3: CASRRIDRGNEKLFF. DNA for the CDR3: TGTGCCAGCAGGAGAATCGACAGGGGTAATGAAAAACTGTTTTTT.

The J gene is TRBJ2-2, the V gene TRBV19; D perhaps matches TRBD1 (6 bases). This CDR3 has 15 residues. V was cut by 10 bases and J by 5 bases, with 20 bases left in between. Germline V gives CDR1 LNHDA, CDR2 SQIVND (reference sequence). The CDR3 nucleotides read TGTGCCACCAGCTTTTTAATAACAGGGACCGGGGAGCTGTTTTTT. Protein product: CATSFLITGTGELFF.

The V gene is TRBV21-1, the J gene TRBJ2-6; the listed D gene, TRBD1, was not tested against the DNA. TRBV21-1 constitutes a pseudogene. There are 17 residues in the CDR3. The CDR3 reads CASSKDIRNRVANVLTF. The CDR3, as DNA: TGTGCCAGCAGCAAAGATATTAGGAACAGGGTGGCCAACGTCCTGACTTTC.

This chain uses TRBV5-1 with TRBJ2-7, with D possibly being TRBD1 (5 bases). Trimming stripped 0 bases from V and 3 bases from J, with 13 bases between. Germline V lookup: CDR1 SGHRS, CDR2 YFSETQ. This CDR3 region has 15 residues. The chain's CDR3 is CASSLDPGPLYEQYF. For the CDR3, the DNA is TGCGCCAGCAGCTTGGATCCAGGGCCCCTCTACGAGCAGTACTTC. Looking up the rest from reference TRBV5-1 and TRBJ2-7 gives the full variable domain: KAGVTQTPRYLIKTRGQQVTLSCSPISGHRSVSWYQQTPGQGLQFLFEYFSETQRNKGNFPGRFSGRQFSNSRSEMNVSTLELGDSALYLCASSLDPGPLYEQYFGPGTRLTVT.

The CDR3, as DNA: TGTGCCAGCAGCCCGCCCACAGGGACCGGTAACTATGGCTACACCTTC. Amino acid sequence: CASSPPTGTGNYGYTF. The chain is built from TRBV7-9 and TRBJ1-2, with D tentatively TRBD1 (6 bases). Germline values: CDR1 SEHNR, CDR2 FQNEAQ (reference sequence). Trimming shortened V by 5 bases and J by 1 base, and 17 bases separated the two germline ends. The CDR3 covers 16 residues.

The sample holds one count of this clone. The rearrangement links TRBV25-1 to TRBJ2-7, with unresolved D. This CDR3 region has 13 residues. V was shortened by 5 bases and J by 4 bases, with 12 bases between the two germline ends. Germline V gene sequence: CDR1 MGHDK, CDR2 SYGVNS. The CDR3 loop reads CASSSDWGYEQYF. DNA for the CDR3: TGTGCCAGCAGTAGCGATTGGGGATACGAGCAGTACTTC.

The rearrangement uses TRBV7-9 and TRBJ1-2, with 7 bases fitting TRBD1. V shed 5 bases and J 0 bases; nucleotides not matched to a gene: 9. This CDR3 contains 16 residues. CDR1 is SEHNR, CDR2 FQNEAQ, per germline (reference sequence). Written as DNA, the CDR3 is TGTGCCAGCAGCGTCCGGGACAGCGATACTAACTATGGCTACACCTTC. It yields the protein CASSVRDSDTNYGYTF. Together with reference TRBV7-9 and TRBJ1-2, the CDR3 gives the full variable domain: DTGVSQNPRHKITKRGQNVTFRCDPISEHNRLYWYRQTLGQGPEFLTYFQNEAQLEKSRLLSDRFSAERPKGSFSTLEIQRTEQGDSAMYLCASSVRDSDTNYGYTFGSGTRLTVV.

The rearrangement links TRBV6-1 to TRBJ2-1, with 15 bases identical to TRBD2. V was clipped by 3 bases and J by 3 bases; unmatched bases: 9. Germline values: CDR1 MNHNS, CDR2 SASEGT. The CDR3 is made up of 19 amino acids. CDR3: CASSDGLAGGMVLYNEQFF. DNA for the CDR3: TGTGCCAGCAGTGACGGACTAGCGGGAGGGATGGTTCTCTACAATGAGCAGTTCTTC.

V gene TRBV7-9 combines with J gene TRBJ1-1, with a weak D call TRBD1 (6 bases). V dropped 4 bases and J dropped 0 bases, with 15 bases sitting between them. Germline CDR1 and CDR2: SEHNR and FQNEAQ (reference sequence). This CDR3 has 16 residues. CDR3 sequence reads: CASSSRPGHLNTEAFF. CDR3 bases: TGTGCCAGCAGCTCTAGACCGGGACACCTGAACACTGAAGCTTTCTTT.

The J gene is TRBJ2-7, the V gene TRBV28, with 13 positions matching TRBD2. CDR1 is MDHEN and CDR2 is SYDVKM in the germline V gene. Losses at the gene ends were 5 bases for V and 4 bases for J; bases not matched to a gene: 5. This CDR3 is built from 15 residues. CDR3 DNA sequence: TGTGCCAGCAGTAGACGGACTAGCGGGAGATACGAGCAGTACTTC. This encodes CASSRRTSGRYEQYF.

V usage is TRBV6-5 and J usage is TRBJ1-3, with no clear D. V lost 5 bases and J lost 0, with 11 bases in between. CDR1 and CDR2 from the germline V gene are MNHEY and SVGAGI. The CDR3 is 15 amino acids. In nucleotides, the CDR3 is TGTGCCAGCAGTCCCTCGAGGGTCTCTGGAAACACCATATATTTT. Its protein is CASSPSRVSGNTIYF.

CDR3 sequence: CASSIAGFQETQYF. CDR3 DNA sequence: TGTGCCAGTAGTATAGCAGGGTTCCAAGAGACCCAGTACTTC. V usage is TRBV19 and J usage is TRBJ2-5; TRBD1 might be the D (5 bases). Trimming removed 1 base at V and 1 base at J, with 7 bases between. Germline V CDR1 and CDR2: LNHDA, SQIVND (reference sequence). This CDR3 has 14 residues.

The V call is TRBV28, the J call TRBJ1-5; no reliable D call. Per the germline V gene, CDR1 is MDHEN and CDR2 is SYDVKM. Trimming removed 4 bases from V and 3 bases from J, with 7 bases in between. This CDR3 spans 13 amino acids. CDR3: CASSSDYNQPQHF. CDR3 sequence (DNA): TGTGCCAGCAGTTCCGACTACAATCAGCCCCAGCATTTT.

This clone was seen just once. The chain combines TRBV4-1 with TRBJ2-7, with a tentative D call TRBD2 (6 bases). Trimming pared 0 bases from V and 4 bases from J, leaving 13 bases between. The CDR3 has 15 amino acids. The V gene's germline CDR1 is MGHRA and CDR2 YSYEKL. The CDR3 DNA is TGCGCCAGCAGCCAAGATTGGGGACTCCTATACGAGCAGTACTTC. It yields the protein CASSQDWGLLYEQYF.

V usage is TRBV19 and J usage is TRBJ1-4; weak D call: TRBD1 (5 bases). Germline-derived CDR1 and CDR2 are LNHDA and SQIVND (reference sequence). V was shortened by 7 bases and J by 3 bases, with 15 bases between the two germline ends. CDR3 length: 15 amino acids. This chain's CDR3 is CASTPRGGSNEKLFF. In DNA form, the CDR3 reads TGTGCCAGTACCCCACGGGGGGGTTCTAATGAAAAACTGTTTTTT.

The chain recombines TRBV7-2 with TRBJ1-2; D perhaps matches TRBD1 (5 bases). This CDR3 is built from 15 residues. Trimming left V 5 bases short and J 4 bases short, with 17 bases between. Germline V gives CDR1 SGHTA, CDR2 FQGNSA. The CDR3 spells CASSPRQTALYGYTF. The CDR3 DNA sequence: TGTGCCAGCAGCCCACGACAGACTGCCCTCTATGGCTACACCTTC.

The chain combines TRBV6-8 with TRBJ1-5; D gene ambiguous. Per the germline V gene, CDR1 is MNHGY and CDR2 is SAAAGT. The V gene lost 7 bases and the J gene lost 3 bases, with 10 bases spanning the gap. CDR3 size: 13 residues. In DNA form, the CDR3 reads TGTGCCAGCACGCCATCGGTCAATCAGCCCCAGCATTTT. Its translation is CASTPSVNQPQHF.

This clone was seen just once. CDR3 sequence (DNA): TGTGCCAGCAGCGTAGCTCCCCTGGGTCAGGGTCCCTACGAGCAGTACTTC. It yields the protein CASSVAPLGQGPYEQYF. This sequence joins TRBV9 and TRBJ2-7; tentatively, D is TRBD1 (5 bases). Trimming took 0 bases from V and 2 from J, leaving 18 bases between them. The CDR3 length is 17 residues. The germline V gene has CDR1 SGDLS and CDR2 YYNGEE.

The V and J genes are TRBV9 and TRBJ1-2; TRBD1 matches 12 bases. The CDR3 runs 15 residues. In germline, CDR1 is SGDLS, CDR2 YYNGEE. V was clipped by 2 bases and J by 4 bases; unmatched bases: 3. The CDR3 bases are TGTGCCAGCAGCGTGGGACAGGGGGCCGTCTATGGCTACACCTTC. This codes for CASSVGQGAVYGYTF.

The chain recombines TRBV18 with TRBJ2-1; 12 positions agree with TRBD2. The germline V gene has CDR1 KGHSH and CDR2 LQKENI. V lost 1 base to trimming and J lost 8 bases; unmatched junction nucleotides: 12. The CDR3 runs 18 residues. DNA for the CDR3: TGTGCCAGCTCACCACTACGACCAAGACTAGCGGGAGTGTATGAGCAGTTCTTC. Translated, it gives CASSPLRPRLAGVYEQFF.

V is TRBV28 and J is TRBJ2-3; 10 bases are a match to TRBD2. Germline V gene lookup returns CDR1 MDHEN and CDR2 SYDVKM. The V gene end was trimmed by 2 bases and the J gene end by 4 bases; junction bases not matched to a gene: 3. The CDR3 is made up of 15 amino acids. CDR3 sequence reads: CASSLSGRAADTQYF. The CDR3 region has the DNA TGTGCCAGCAGTTTAAGCGGGAGGGCCGCAGATACGCAGTATTTT.

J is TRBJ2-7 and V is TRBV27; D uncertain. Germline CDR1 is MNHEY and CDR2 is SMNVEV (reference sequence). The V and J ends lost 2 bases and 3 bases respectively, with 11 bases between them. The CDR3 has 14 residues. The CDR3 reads CASSLPGEGYEQYF. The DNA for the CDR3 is TGTGCCAGCAGTTTACCCGGAGAAGGCTACGAGCAGTACTTC.